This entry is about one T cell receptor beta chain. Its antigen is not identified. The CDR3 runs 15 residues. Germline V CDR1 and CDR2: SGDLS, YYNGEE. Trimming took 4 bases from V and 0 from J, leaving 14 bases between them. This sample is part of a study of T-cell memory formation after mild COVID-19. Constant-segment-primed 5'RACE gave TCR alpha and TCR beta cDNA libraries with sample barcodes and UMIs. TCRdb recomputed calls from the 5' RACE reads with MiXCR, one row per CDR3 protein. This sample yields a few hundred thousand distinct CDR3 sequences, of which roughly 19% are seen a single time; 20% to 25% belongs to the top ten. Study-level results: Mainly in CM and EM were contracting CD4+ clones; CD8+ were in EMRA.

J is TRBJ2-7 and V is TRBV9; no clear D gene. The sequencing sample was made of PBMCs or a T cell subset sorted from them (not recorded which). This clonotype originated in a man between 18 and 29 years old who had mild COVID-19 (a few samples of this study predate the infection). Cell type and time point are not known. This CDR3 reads CASSPRTASSYEQYF. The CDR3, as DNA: TGTGCCAGCAGCCCAAGGACGGCGAGCTCCTACGAGCAGTACTTC.